The source of this T cell receptor (beta chain) is a study of blood T cell repertoires in COVID-19. For the study at large: The study drew acute and convalescent COVID-19 samples from the United States, Italy and Spain. T cells, B-cell-depleted T cells, or PBMCs supplied cDNA or gDNA.

Germline V lookup: CDR1 LNHDA, CDR2 SQIVND (reference sequence). V lost 5 bases, J lost 5 bases, and 13 bases stayed unmatched. The CDR3 spans 17 residues. Enrollment of patients from Seattle took place during active infection, with longitudinal follow-up. Methods used by the authors: From reference gene primer amplification, estimates of nucleated cell counts were derived. Using immunoSEQ multiplex PCR, the repertoire was profiled, and TCRdb retains in-frame clones only, with some absent. That table supplies the V and J calls and clone size; D and trimming were determined from the DNA. The sample carries 250,000 or so clones, 85% to 95% recorded once.

The material sequenced was peripheral blood. This sequence was found in a man aged 30 to 39 with COVID-19, enrolled during active disease. The chain links TRBV19 to TRBJ2-7; TRBD1 matches 12 bases. The CDR3 protein is CASSSRRGTGGVDEQYF. As DNA, the CDR3 is TGTGCCAGTAGTTCACGGAGGGGGACAGGGGGCGTCGACGAGCAGTACTTC.